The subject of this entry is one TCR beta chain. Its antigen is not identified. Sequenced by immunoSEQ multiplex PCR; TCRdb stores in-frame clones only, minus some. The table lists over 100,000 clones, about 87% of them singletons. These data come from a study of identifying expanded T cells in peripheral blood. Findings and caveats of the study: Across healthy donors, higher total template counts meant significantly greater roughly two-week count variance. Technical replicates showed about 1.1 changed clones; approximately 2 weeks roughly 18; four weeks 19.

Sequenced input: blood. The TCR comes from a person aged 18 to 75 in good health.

The CDR3 DNA sequence: TGCAGCTCCCGGGAGGCAGAGACCCAGTACTTC. Translating gives CSSREAETQYF. V usage is TRBV20-1 and J usage is TRBJ2-5; TRBD2 aligns across 7 bases. Germline V gene data show CDR1 as DFQATT and CDR2 as SNEGSKA (reference sequence). The CDR3 runs to 11 residues.